This T cell receptor beta chain emerged from a study of blood T cell repertoires in COVID-19. Study context: Samples came from the United States, Italy and Spain, spanning acute and convalescent COVID-19. The analysed material was cDNA or gDNA that came from T cells, B-cell-depleted T cells, or PBMCs.

Authors' analysis steps: For nucleated cells, counts were estimated from reference gene primer amplification. Method: immunoSEQ multiplex PCR; TCRdb's copy keeps in-frame clones and lacks some. Clonal size and the V and J genes are those of that table, whereas D and trimming came from the DNA. In the table there are some 73,000 clones, roughly 70% of which are singletons. CDR1 WNHNN and CDR2 SYGVQD come from the germline V gene (reference sequence). The CDR3 is 13 amino acids. V lost 4 bases and J 1 base, leaving 7 bases between the germline ends. The sequenced material came from peripheral blood. V is TRBV10-1 and J is TRBJ2-5; D unclear. The sequence was collected from a man in his 60s with acute or convalescent COVID-19. The CDR3 DNA follows: TGCGCCAGCAGTGGGAGCAGCCAAGAGACCCAGTACTTC. Its translation is CASSGSSQETQYF.